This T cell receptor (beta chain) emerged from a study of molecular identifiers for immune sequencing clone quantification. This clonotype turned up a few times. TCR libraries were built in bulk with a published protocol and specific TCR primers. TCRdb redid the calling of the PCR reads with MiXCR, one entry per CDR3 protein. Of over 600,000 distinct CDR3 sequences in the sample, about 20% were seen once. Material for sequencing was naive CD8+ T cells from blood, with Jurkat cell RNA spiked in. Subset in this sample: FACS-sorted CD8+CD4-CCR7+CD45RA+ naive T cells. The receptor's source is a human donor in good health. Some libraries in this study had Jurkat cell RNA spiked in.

CDR3 sequence reads: CASSWASGSLETQYF. CDR3 nucleotides: TGTGCCAGCAGTTGGGCTAGCGGGAGTTTAGAGACCCAGTACTTC. The chain recombines TRBV27 with TRBJ2-5, with 10 bases identical to TRBD2. After removal of 4 bases from V and 4 bases from J, the junction contained 6 bases not matched to a gene. Germline values: CDR1 MNHEY, CDR2 SMNVEV (reference sequence). CDR3 length: 15 residues.